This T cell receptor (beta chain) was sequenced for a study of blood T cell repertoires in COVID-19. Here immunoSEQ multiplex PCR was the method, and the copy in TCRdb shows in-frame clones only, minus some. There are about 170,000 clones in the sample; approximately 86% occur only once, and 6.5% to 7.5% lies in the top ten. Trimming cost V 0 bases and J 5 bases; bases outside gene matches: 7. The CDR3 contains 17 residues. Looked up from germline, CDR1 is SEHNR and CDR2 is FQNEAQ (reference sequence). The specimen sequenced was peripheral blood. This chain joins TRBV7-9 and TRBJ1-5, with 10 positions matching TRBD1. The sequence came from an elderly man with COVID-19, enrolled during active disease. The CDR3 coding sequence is TGTGCCAGCAGCTTAGCGTGGGGGACAGGGGAAGATCAGCCCCAGCATTTT. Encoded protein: CASSLAWGTGEDQPQHF.